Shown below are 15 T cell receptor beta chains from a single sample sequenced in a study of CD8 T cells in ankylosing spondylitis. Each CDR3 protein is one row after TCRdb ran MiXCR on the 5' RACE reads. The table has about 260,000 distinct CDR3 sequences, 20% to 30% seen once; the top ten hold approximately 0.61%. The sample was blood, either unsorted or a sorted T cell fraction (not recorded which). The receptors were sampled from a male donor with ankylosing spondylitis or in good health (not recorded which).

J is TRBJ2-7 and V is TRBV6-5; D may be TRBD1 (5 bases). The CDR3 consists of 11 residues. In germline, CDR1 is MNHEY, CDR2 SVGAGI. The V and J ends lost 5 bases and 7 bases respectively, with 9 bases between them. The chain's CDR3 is CASSTRQEQYF. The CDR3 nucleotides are TGTGCCAGCAGTACCCGACAGGAGCAGTACTTC.

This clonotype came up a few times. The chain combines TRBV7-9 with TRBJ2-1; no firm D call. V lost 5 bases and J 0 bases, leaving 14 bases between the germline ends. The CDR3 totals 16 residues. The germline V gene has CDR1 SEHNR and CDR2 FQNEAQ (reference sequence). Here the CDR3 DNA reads TGTGCCAGCAGCCATCCTCGCAGGATCTCCTACAATGAGCAGTTCTTC. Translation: CASSHPRRISYNEQFF.

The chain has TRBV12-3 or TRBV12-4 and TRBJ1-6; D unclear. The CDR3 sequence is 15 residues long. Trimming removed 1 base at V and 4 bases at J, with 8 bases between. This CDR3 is CASSLVVHYNSPLHF. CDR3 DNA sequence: TGTGCCAGCAGTTTAGTTGTCCATTATAATTCACCCCTCCACTTT.

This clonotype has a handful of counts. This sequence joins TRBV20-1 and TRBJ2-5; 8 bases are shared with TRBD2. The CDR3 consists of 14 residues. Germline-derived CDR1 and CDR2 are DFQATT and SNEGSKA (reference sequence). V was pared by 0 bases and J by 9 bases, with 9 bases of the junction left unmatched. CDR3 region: CSAREPGTRGPQYF. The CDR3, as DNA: TGCAGTGCTAGAGAGCCCGGGACTAGAGGTCCCCAGTACTTC.

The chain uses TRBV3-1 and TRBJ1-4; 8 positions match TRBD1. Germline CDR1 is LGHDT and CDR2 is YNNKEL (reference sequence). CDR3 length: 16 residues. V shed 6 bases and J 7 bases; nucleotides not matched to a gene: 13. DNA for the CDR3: TGTGCCAGCAGTCAACACCAGGGGGCTACGGGTGAAAAACTGTTTTTT. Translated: CASSQHQGATGEKLFF.

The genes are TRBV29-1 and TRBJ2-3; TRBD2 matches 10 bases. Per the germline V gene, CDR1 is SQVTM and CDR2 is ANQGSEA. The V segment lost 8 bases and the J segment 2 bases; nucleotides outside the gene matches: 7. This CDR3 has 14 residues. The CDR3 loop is CSLLAGAITDTQYF. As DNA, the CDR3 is TGCAGCTTGCTAGCGGGGGCGATCACAGATACGCAGTATTTT.

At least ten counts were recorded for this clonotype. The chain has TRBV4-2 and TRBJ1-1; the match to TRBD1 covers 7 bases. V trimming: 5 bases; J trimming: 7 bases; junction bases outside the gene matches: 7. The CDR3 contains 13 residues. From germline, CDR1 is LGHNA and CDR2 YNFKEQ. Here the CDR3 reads CASSRDSFFEAFF. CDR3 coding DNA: TGTGCCAGCAGCAGGGACAGTTTCTTTGAAGCTTTCTTT.

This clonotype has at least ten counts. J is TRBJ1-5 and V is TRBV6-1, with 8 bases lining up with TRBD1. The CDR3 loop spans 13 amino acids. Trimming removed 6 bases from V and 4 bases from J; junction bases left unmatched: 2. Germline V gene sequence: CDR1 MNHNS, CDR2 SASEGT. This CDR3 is CASRRQGNQPQHF. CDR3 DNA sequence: TGTGCCAGCAGACGACAGGGGAATCAGCCCCAGCATTTT.

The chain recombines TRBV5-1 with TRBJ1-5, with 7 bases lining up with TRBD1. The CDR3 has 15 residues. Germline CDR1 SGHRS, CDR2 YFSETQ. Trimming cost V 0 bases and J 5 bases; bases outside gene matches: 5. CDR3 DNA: TGCGCCAGCAGCTTGGTAAAGGGGGCCGATCAGCCCCAGCATTTT. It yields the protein CASSLVKGADQPQHF. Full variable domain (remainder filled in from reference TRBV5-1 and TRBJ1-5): KAGVTQTPRYLIKTRGQQVTLSCSPISGHRSVSWYQQTPGQGLQFLFEYFSETQRNKGNFPGRFSGRQFSNSRSEMNVSTLELGDSALYLCASSLVKGADQPQHFGDGTRLSIL.

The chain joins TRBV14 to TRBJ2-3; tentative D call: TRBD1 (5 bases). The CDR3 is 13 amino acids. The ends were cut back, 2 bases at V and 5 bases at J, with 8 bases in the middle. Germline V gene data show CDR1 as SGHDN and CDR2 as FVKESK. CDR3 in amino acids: CASSQTRVDTQYF. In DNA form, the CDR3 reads TGTGCCAGCAGCCAAACCAGGGTAGATACGCAGTATTTT.

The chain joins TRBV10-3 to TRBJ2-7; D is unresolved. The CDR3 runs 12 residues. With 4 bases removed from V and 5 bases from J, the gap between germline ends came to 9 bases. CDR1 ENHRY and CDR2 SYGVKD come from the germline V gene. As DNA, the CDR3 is TGTGCCATCAGTGTAGTAGCAGACGAGCAGTACTTC. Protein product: CAISVVADEQYF.

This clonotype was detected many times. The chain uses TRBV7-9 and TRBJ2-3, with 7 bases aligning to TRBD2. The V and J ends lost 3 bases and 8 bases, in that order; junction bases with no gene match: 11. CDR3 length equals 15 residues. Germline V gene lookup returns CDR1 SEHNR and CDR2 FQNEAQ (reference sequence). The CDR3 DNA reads TGTGCCAGCAGCTTGCGCGGGACTAACGCCTTTACGCAGTATTTT. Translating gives CASSLRGTNAFTQYF.

The CDR3 nucleotides are TGTGCCAGCTCACCAGCGGCGGGAGGTACGCAGTATTTT. It codes for CASSPAAGGTQYF. The V gene is TRBV18, the J gene TRBJ2-3; TRBD2 matches 8 bases. CDR3 size: 13 residues. Unmatched junction bases numbered 3, after V lost 2 bases and J lost 8 bases. Germline V lookup: CDR1 KGHSH, CDR2 LQKENI.

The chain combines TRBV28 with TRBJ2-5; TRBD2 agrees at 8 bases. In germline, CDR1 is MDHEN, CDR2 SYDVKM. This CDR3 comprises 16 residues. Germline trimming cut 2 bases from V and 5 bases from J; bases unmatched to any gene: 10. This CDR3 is CASSLLLAGLRETQYF. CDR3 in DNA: TGTGCCAGCAGTTTACTCCTAGCGGGCCTACGGGAGACCCAGTACTTC.

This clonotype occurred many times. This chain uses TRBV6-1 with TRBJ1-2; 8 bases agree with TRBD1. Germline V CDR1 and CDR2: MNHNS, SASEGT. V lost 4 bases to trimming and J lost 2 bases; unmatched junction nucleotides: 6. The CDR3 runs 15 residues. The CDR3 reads CASSAQGGLNYGYTF. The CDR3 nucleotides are TGTGCCAGCAGTGCACAGGGGGGACTGAACTATGGCTACACCTTC.